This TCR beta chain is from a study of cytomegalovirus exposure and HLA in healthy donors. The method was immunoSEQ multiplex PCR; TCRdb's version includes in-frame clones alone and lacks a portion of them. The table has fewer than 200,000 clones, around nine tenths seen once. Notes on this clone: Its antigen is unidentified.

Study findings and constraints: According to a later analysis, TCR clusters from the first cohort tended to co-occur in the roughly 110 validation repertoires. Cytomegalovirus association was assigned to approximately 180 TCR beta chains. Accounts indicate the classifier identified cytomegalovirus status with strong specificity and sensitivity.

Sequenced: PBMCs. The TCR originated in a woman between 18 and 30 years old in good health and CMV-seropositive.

The CDR3 region has the DNA TGTGCCAGCAGCTTGTCAAAGAACACTGAAGCTTTCTTT. Translation gives CASSLSKNTEAFF. The V call is TRBV11-2, the J call TRBJ1-1; D gene ambiguous. This CDR3 spans 13 amino acids. V lost 3 bases and J lost 1, with 6 bases in between. From germline, CDR1 is SGHAT and CDR2 FQNNGV.